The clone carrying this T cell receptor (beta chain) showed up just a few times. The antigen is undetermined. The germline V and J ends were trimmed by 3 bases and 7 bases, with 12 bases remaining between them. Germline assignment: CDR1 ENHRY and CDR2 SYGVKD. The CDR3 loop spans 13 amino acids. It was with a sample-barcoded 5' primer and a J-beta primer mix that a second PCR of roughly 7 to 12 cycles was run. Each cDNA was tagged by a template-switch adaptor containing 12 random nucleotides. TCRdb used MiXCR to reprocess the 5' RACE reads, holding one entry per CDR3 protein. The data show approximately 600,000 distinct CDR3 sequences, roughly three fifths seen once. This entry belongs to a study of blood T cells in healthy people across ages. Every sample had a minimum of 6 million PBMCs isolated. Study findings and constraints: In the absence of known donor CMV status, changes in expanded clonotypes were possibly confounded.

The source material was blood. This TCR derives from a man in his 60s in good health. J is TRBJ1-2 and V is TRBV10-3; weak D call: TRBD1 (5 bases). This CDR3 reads CAISDPNGAGYTF. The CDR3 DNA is TGTGCCATCAGTGACCCAAACGGGGCTGGCTACACCTTC.